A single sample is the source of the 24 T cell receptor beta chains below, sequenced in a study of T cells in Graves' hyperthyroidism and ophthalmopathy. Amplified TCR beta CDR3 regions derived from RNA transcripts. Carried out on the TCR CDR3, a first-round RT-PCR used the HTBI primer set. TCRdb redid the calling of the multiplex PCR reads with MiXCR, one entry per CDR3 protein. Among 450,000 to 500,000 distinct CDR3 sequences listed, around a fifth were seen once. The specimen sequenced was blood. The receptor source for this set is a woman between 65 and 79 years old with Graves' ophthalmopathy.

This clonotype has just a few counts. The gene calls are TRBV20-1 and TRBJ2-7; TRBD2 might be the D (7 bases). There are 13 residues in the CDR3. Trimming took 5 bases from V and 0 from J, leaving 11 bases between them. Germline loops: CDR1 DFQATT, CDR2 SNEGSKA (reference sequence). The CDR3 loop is CSADGGASYEQYF. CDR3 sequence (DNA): TGCAGTGCTGATGGGGGGGCCTCCTACGAGCAGTACTTC.

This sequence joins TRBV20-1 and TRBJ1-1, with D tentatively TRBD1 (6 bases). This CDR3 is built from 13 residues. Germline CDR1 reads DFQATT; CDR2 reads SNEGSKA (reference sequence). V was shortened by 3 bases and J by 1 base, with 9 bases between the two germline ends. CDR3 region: CSASGQRNTEAFF. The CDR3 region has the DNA TGCAGTGCTAGTGGACAGCGGAACACTGAAGCTTTCTTT.

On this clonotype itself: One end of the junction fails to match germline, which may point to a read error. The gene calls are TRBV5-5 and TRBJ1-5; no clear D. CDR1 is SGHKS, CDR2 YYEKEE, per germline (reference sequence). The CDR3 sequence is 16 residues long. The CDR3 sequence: CASSHSSSYSNQPQHF. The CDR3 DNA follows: TGCGCCAGCAGCCACAGTTCATCTTATAGCAATCAGCCCCAGCATTTT.

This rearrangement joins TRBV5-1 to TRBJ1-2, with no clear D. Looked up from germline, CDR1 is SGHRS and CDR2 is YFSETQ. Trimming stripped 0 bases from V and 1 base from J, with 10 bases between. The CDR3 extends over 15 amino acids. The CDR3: CASSLGQDNNYGYTF. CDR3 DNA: TGCGCCAGCAGCTTGGGACAAGATAATAACTATGGCTACACCTTC.

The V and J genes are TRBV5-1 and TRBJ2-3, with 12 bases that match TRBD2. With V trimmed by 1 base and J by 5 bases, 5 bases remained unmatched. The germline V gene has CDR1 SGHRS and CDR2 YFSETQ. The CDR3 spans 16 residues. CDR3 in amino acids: CASSLTLAGGKDTQYF. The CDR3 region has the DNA TGCGCCAGCAGCTTGACTCTAGCGGGAGGGAAAGATACGCAGTATTTT. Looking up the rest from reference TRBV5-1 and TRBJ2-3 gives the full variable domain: KAGVTQTPRYLIKTRGQQVTLSCSPISGHRSVSWYQQTPGQGLQFLFEYFSETQRNKGNFPGRFSGRQFSNSRSEMNVSTLELGDSALYLCASSLTLAGGKDTQYFGPGTRLTVL.

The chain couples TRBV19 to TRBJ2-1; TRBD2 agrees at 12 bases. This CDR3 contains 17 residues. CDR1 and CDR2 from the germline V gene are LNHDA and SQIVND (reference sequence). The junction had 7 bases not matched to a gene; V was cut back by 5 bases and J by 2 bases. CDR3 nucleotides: TGTGCCAGTAGTTGGCTAGCGGGAGGGGGGGCCTACAATGAGCAGTTCTTC. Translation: CASSWLAGGGAYNEQFF.

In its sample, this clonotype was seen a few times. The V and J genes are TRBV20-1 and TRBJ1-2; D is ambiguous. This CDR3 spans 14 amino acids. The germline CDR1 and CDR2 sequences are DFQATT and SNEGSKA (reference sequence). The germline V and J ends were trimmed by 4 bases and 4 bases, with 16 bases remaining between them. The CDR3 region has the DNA TGCAGTGCTATTTCGGGAAGCTCCTCCTATGGCTACACCTTC. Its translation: CSAISGSSSYGYTF.

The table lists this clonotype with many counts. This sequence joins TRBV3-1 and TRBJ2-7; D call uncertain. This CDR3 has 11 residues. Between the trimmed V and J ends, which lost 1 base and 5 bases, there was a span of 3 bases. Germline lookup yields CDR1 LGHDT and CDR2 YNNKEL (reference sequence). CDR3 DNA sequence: TGTGCCAGCAGCCAAGTAAACGAGCAGTACTTC. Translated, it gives CASSQVNEQYF.

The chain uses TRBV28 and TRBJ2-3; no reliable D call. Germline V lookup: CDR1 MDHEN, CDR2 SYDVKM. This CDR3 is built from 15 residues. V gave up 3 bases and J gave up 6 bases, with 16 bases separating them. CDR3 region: CASSLTGSTQDTQYF. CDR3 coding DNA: TGTGCCAGCAGTTTGACCGGGTCGACACAGGATACGCAGTATTTT.

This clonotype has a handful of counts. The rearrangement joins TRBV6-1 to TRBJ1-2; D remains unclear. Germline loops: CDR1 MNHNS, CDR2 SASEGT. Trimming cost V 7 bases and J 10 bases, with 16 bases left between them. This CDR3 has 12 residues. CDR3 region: CASTIAPRTYTF. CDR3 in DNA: TGTGCCAGCACCATTGCCCCCCGCACCTACACCTTC.

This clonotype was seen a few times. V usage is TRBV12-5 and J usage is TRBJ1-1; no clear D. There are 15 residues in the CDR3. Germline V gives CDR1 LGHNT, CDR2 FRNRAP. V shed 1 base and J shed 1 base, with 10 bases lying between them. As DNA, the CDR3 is TGTGCTAGTGGTTTGGGGGTTTCGGGGAACACTGAAGCTTTCTTT. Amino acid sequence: CASGLGVSGNTEAFF.

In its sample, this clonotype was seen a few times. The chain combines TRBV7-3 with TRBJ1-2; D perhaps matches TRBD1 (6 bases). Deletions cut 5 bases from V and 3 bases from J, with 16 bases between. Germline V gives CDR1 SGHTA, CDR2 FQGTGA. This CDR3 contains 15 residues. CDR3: CASSPGDGNHYGYTF. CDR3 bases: TGTGCCAGCAGCCCAGGGGACGGAAACCACTATGGCTACACCTTC. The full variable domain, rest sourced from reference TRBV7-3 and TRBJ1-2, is GAGVSQTPSNKVTEKGKYVELRCDPISGHTALYWYRQSLGQGPEFLIYFQGTGAADDSGLPNDRFFAVRPEGSVSTLKIQRTERGDSAVYLCASSPGDGNHYGYTFGSGTRLTVV.

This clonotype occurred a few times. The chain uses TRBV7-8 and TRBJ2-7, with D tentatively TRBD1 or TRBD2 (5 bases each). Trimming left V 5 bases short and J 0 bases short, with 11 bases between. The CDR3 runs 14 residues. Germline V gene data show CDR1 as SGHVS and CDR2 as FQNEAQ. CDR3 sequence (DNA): TGTGCCAGCAGCCTCTCGGGGCTCTCCTACGAGCAGTACTTC. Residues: CASSLSGLSYEQYF. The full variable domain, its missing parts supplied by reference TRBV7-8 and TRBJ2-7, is GAGVSQSPRYKVAKRGQDVALRCDPISGHVSLFWYQQALGQGPEFLTYFQNEAQLDKSGLPSDRFFAERPEGSVSTLKIQRTQQEDSAVYLCASSLSGLSYEQYFGPGTRLTVT.

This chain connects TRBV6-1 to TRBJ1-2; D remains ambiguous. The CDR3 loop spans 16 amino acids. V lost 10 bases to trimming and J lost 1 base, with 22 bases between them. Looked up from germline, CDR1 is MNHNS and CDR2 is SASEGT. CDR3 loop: CATAGLAPDDNYGYTF. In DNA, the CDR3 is TGTGCCACCGCCGGCTTGGCCCCTGATGATAACTATGGCTACACCTTC.

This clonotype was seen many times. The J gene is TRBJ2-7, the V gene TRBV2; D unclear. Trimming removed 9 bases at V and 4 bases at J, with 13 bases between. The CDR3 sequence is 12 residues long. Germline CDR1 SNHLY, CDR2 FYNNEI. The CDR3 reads CASGREWYEQYF. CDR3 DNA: TGTGCCAGTGGAAGGGAATGGTACGAGCAGTACTTC.

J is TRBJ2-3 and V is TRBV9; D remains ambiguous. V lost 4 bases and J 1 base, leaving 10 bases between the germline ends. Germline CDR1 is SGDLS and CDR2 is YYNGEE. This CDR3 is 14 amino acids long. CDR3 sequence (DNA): TGTGCCAGCAGCCCGGGTAGACGCACAGATACGCAGTATTTT. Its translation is CASSPGRRTDTQYF.

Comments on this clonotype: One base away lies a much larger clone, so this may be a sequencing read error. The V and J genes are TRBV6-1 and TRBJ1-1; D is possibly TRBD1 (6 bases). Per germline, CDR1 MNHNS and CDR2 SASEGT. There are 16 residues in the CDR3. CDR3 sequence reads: CTSSEQPGAVNTEAFF. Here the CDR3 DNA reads TGTACCAGCAGTGAACAACCAGGGGCGGTGAACACTGAAGCTTTCTTT.

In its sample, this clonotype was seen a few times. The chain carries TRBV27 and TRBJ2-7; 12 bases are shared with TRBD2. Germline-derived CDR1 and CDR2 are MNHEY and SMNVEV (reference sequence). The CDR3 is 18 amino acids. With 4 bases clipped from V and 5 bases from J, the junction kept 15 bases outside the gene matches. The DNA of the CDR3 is TGTGCCAGCAGTTCTCTGGTAATCCTAGCGGGAGGGGTGCACGAGCAGTACTTC. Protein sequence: CASSSLVILAGGVHEQYF.

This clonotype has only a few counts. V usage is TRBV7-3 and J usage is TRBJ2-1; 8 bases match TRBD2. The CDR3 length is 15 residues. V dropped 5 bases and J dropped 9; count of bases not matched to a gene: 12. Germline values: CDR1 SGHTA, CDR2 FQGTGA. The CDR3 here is CASSPSGRSESEQFF. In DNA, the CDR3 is TGTGCCAGCAGCCCAAGCGGGAGATCCGAGAGTGAGCAGTTCTTC.

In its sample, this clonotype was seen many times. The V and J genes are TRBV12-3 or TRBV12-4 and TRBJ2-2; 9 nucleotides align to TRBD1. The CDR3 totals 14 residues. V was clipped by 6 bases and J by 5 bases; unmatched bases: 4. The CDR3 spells CASRGTGYTGELFF. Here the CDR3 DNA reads TGTGCCAGCAGGGGGACAGGGTATACCGGGGAGCTGTTTTTT.

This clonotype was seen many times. The CDR3 coding sequence is TGTGCCAGCGAAAAACAGGGGATCGGGTTAACCGGGGAGCTGTTTTTT. As protein: CASEKQGIGLTGELFF. The chain carries TRBV12-3 or TRBV12-4 and TRBJ2-2, with TRBD1 matching 7 bases. The CDR3 consists of 16 residues. V lost 8 bases to trimming and J lost 5 bases; unmatched junction nucleotides: 14.

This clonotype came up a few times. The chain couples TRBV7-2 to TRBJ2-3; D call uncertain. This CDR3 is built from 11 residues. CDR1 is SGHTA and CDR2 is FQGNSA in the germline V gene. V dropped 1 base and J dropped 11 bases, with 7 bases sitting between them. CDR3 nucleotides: TGTGCCAGCAGCTTAGTCATGGTGCAGTATTTT. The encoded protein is CASSLVMVQYF.

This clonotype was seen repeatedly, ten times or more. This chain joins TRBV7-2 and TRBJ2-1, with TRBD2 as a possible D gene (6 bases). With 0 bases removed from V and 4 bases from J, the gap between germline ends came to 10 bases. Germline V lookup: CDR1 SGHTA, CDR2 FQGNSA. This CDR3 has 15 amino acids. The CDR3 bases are TGTGCCAGCAGCTTAGCTAGCGGAGGGTACAATGAGCAGTTCTTC. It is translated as CASSLASGGYNEQFF. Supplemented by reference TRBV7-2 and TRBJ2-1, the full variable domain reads GAGVSQSPSNKVTEKGKDVELRCDPISGHTALYWYRQSLGQGLEFLIYFQGNSAPDKSGLPSDRFSAERTGGSVSTLTIQRTQQEDSAVYLCASSLASGGYNEQFFGPGTRLTVL.

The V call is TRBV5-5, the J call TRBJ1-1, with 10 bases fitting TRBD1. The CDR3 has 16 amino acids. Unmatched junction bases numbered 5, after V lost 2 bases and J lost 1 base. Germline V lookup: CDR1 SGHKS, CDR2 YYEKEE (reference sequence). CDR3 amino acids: CASSFGTGARNTEAFF. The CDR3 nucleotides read TGTGCCAGCAGCTTCGGGACAGGGGCGAGGAACACTGAAGCTTTCTTT.